This T cell receptor beta chain derives from a study of radiotherapy plus CTLA-4 blockade in lung cancer. Looking at the study overall: Of the patients, over 15% showed objective responses and around 29% attained disease control. Points from the study as a whole: After radiotherapy and ipilimumab, tumor-derived clones expanded in peripheral blood. Among reported predictors of response, early blood T cell clone dynamics with interferon-beta performed best.

Generated by immunoSEQ multiplex PCR, the TCRdb table keeps only in-frame clones and is missing some. The sample records over 95,000 clones, roughly 79% being singletons. This clone was found once. Its antigen is still unknown. The sample here was peripheral blood, taken from a patient treated with radiotherapy plus ipilimumab. The origin of this receptor is a human donor with non-small cell lung cancer who had a partial response to radiotherapy plus ipilimumab. Some clones in this sample may be carry-over from other donors' samples.

CDR3 sequence reads: CASSLRRGDTDTQYF. DNA of the CDR3: TGTGCCAGCAGCCTGCGGCGGGGGGACACAGATACGCAGTATTTT. The chain couples TRBV14 to TRBJ2-3; 8 nucleotides line up with TRBD2. V was pared by 4 bases and J by 2 bases, with 5 bases of the junction left unmatched. This CDR3 is 15 amino acids long. CDR1 is SGHDN and CDR2 is FVKESK in the germline V gene.